The 19 T cell receptor beta chains in this list originate from one sample, sequenced in a study of blood T cell repertoires in COVID-19. Clones were sequenced by immunoSEQ multiplex PCR, and TCRdb holds only the in-frame ones, with some missing. The sample records some 260,000 clones, approximately 85% being singletons. The sample was peripheral blood. These TCRs come from a woman in her twenties or thirties with acute or convalescent COVID-19.

V usage is TRBV27 and J usage is TRBJ2-3; TRBD2 matches 11 bases. In germline, CDR1 is MNHEY, CDR2 SMNVEV (reference sequence). This CDR3 has 17 residues. Unmatched junction bases numbered 16, after V lost 5 bases and J lost 9 bases. The CDR3 protein is CASSPSRSILAGVTQYF. The DNA of the CDR3 is TGTGCCAGCAGTCCCTCCCGTTCTATACTAGCGGGAGTAACGCAGTATTTT.

The chain is built from TRBV5-1 and TRBJ1-2; possible D gene TRBD1, 5 bases. Germline V gene data show CDR1 as SGHRS and CDR2 as YFSETQ. V lost 0 bases to trimming and J lost 0 bases, with 9 bases between them. The CDR3 covers 15 residues. The CDR3 region has the DNA TGCGCCAGCAGCTTGGGACAGCTTTCTAACTATGGCTACACCTTC. Translated: CASSLGQLSNYGYTF.

The V call is TRBV5-6, the J call TRBJ2-2, with a possible D match to TRBD2 (5 bases). This CDR3 region has 13 residues. Trimming removed 0 bases from V and 5 bases from J, with 5 bases in between. Germline V CDR1 and CDR2: SGHDT, YYEEEE. The CDR3, as DNA: TGTGCCAGCAGCTTGGCGGGGACCGGGGAGCTGTTTTTT. Protein: CASSLAGTGELFF. The full variable domain, rest sourced from reference TRBV5-6 and TRBJ2-2, is DAGVTQSPTHLIKTRGQQVTLRCSPKSGHDTVSWYQQALGQGPQFIFQYYEEEERQRGNFPDRFSGHQFPNYSSELNVNALLLGDSALYLCASSLAGTGELFFGEGSRLTVL.

This clone was picked up one time. The chain links TRBV6-1 to TRBJ1-5, with 10 bases aligning to TRBD1. Germline CDR1 is MNHNS and CDR2 is SASEGT. Trimming cost V 4 bases and J 9 bases; bases outside gene matches: 12. The CDR3 runs to 16 residues. The CDR3 loop is CASSAPDRGAAGPQHF. CDR3 coding DNA: TGTGCCAGCAGTGCCCCGGACAGGGGGGCCGCAGGGCCCCAGCATTTT.

As concerns this clone: Other DNA sequences from this sample encode an identical CDR3 as well. The rearrangement uses TRBV7-9 and TRBJ2-3; 7 bases line up with TRBD2. This CDR3 is 15 amino acids long. V dropped 2 bases and J dropped 1; count of bases not matched to a gene: 3. Germline loops: CDR1 SEHNR, CDR2 FQNEAQ (reference sequence). This CDR3 is CASSLIAGGTDTQYF. In DNA, the CDR3 is TGTGCCAGCAGCTTAATAGCGGGCGGCACAGATACGCAGTATTTT.

This chain connects TRBV4-1 to TRBJ2-6, with 7 bases that match TRBD1. Trimming at V came to 1 base and at J to 1 base, leaving 4 bases not matched to a gene. Germline V gene lookup returns CDR1 MGHRA and CDR2 YSYEKL. This CDR3 comprises 17 residues. For the CDR3, the DNA is TGCGCCAGCAGCCAAGGGGACAGCCTATCTGGGGCCAACGTCCTGACTTTC. Protein product: CASSQGDSLSGANVLTF.

This clone turned up a few times. The rearrangement links TRBV18 to TRBJ1-5; perhaps TRBD1 as D (6 bases). Germline values: CDR1 KGHSH, CDR2 LQKENI. The V gene lost 1 base and the J gene lost 5 bases, with 15 bases spanning the gap. The CDR3 spans 16 residues. This chain's CDR3 is CASSPLPGQPYQPQHF. The CDR3 DNA follows: TGTGCCAGCTCACCACTGCCGGGACAACCCTATCAGCCCCAGCATTTT.

The rearrangement joins TRBV19 to TRBJ2-1; 11 bases are shared with TRBD2. The CDR3 runs 17 residues. J was trimmed by 2 bases and V by 9 bases; bases with no gene match: 12. Per the germline V gene, CDR1 is LNHDA and CDR2 is SQIVND (reference sequence). CDR3: CASGHPLAGGPYNEQFF. The DNA of the CDR3 is TGTGCCAGCGGCCATCCCCTAGCGGGAGGACCCTACAATGAGCAGTTCTTC.

In its sample, this clone was seen once. The chain joins TRBV10-2 to TRBJ2-1; weak D call: TRBD1 (5 bases). The CDR3 has 13 amino acids. Germline assignment: CDR1 WSHSY and CDR2 SAAADI. V dropped 4 bases and J dropped 5 bases, with 9 bases sitting between them. CDR3 bases: TGCGCCAGCAGTGTCAACAGGAACAATGAGCAGTTCTTC. Encoded protein: CASSVNRNNEQFF.

This chain uses TRBV7-2 with TRBJ2-1, with a possible D match to TRBD1 (6 bases). With 5 bases removed from V and 13 bases from J, the gap between germline ends came to 12 bases. The CDR3 sequence is 11 residues long. The V gene's germline CDR1 is SGHTA and CDR2 FQGNSA. The CDR3 nucleotides are TGTGCCAGCAGCCTCCGGGACAAACAGTTCTTC. Translated: CASSLRDKQFF.

In DNA, the CDR3 is TGCGCCAGCAGCCAAGGACCAGGACAGGGAAGGACAGATACGCAGTATTTT. Residues: CASSQGPGQGRTDTQYF. J is TRBJ2-3 and V is TRBV4-1; TRBD1 agrees at 8 bases. Losses at the gene ends were 1 base for V and 3 bases for J; bases not matched to a gene: 9. The V gene's germline CDR1 is MGHRA and CDR2 YSYEKL. This CDR3 comprises 17 residues.

The chain uses TRBV7-9 and TRBJ2-5, with D maybe TRBD2 (5 bases). The V end was cut by 4 bases, the J end by 0 bases, with 9 bases between. This CDR3 spans 14 amino acids. CDR1 and CDR2 from the germline V gene are SEHNR and FQNEAQ (reference sequence). The CDR3: CASSSDLNQETQYF. The CDR3 DNA reads as TGTGCCAGCAGCTCGGACTTAAACCAAGAGACCCAGTACTTC.

The chain carries TRBV21-1 and TRBJ2-7; the D call of TRBD1 is as the table states it, not checked on the DNA. TRBV21-1 is termed a pseudogene. There are 23 residues in the CDR3. CDR3 amino acids: CASSKEDRLTLWEGALSTYEQYF. CDR3 coding DNA: TGTGCCAGCAGCAAAGAAGATAGACTTACCCTATGGGAAGGGGCGCTATCAACCTACGAGCAGTACTTC.

The chain joins TRBV5-6 to TRBJ2-1; no definite D call. Looked up from germline, CDR1 is SGHDT and CDR2 is YYEEEE. Between the trimmed V and J ends, which lost 2 bases and 8 bases, there was a span of 11 bases. This CDR3 is 13 amino acids long. The CDR3: CASSLVRSHEQFF. CDR3 DNA: TGTGCCAGCAGCTTAGTGAGGAGCCATGAGCAGTTCTTC.

The chain joins TRBV7-6 to TRBJ2-7; tentative D call: TRBD2 (5 bases). The V and J ends lost 0 bases and 2 bases respectively, with 17 bases between them. From germline, CDR1 is SGHVS and CDR2 FNYEAQ. This CDR3 has 17 amino acids. CDR3 bases: TGTGCCAGCAGCTTAGCTCTTGTGGCGGGCCAAGCCTACGAGCAGTACTTC. This encodes CASSLALVAGQAYEQYF.

The chain links TRBV7-2 to TRBJ2-1; 9 nucleotides match TRBD1. V gave up 1 base and J gave up 4 bases; unmatched junction bases: 5. The CDR3 has 16 residues. The V gene's germline CDR1 is SGHTA and CDR2 FQGNSA. CDR3 sequence: CASSLEVGQGYNEQFF. The CDR3 bases are TGTGCCAGCAGCTTAGAGGTCGGACAGGGGTACAATGAGCAGTTCTTC.

The CDR3 DNA reads as TGTGCCAGCAGTAAGAGTACAGGGGGCGTCAATCAGCCCCAGCATTTT. This translates into CASSKSTGGVNQPQHF. This chain links TRBV27 with TRBJ1-5; 9 nucleotides agree with TRBD1. V trimming: 5 bases; J trimming: 3 bases; junction bases outside the gene matches: 8. The germline CDR1 and CDR2 sequences are MNHEY and SMNVEV (reference sequence). The CDR3 length is 16 residues.

This clone was observed once. The CDR3 coding sequence is TGTGCCAGTAGTTCTCCAGACAGTTCCTACGAGCAGTACTTC. This translates into CASSSPDSSYEQYF. The chain has TRBV19 and TRBJ2-7; tentative D call: TRBD1 (5 bases). Germline CDR1 is LNHDA and CDR2 is SQIVND (reference sequence). The CDR3 runs to 14 residues. V was shortened by 5 bases and J by 1 base, with 12 bases between the two germline ends. The full variable domain, rest sourced from reference TRBV19 and TRBJ2-7, is DGGITQSPKYLFRKEGQNVTLSCEQNLNHDAMYWYRQDPGQGLRLIYYSQIVNDFQKGDIAEGYSVSREKKESFPLTVTSAQKNPTAFYLCASSSPDSSYEQYFGPGTRLTVT.

The V and J genes are TRBV5-1 and TRBJ1-4, with TRBD1 as a possible D gene (5 bases). This CDR3 region has 15 residues. Germline V CDR1 and CDR2: SGHRS, YFSETQ. Trimming cost V 0 bases and J 3 bases, with 9 bases left between them. CDR3 residues: CASSLDGTSNEKLFF. DNA for the CDR3: TGCGCCAGCAGCTTGGACGGGACTTCTAATGAAAAACTGTTTTTT.